This entry lists 26 T cell receptor beta chains sequenced from one sample in a study of control samples from healthy donors and cancer patients. Sequenced by immunoSEQ multiplex PCR; TCRdb stores in-frame clones only, minus some. The sample yields fewer than 200,000 clones, roughly 93% seen once. Material for sequencing was blood. Receptors were obtained from a man aged 18 to 30 in good health.

This rearrangement joins TRBV28 to TRBJ2-1, with D maybe TRBD1 (6 bases). Trimming removed 10 bases from V and 3 bases from J, with 16 bases in between. This CDR3 has 14 amino acids. Germline lookup yields CDR1 MDHEN and CDR2 SYDVKM. The CDR3 reads CATSDRTGYNEQFF. Written as DNA, the CDR3 is TGTGCCACTTCAGACAGGACCGGCTACAATGAGCAGTTCTTC.

This clone was recorded once. This rearrangement joins TRBV9 to TRBJ1-1; tentative D call: TRBD1 (5 bases). CDR3 length: 15 residues. V was shortened by 4 bases and J by 0 bases, with 13 bases between the two germline ends. Germline lookup yields CDR1 SGDLS and CDR2 YYNGEE. CDR3 in DNA: TGTGCCAGCAGCAAGGAGGGGCGGTTGAACACTGAAGCTTTCTTT. Its translation is CASSKEGRLNTEAFF.

The chain is built from TRBV18 and TRBJ2-7, with D uncertain. This CDR3 has 12 residues. V lost 5 bases and J 2 bases, leaving 7 bases between the germline ends. Per germline, CDR1 KGHSH and CDR2 LQKENI. CDR3 sequence: CASSAGPYEQYF. The DNA of the CDR3 is TGTGCCAGCTCAGCCGGGCCCTACGAGCAGTACTTC. Full variable domain (rest looked up from reference TRBV18 and TRBJ2-7): NAGVMQNPRHLVRRRGQEARLRCSPMKGHSHVYWYRQLPEEGLKFMVYLQKENIIDESGMPKERFSAEFPKEGPSILRIQQVVRGDSAAYFCASSAGPYEQYFGPGTRLTVT.

The V and J genes are TRBV9 and TRBJ2-2; 8 nucleotides match TRBD1. J lost 6 bases, V lost 4 bases, and 11 bases had no gene match. CDR3 length: 16 residues. Germline loops: CDR1 SGDLS, CDR2 YYNGEE. In nucleotides, the CDR3 is TGTGCCAGCAGCCCCCGGACAGGGTATTCGGCCGGGGAGCTGTTTTTT. This gives the protein CASSPRTGYSAGELFF.

This chain connects TRBV18 to TRBJ2-7; TRBD2 matches at 10 bases. J was trimmed by 6 bases and V by 4 bases; bases with no gene match: 9. This CDR3 spans 15 amino acids. Germline loops: CDR1 KGHSH, CDR2 LQKENI. The CDR3 is CASSRVSGGAREQYF. The CDR3 DNA reads TGTGCCAGCTCACGGGTCAGCGGGGGGGCCCGCGAGCAGTACTTC.

This chain joins TRBV10-3 and TRBJ2-2; 10 positions agree with TRBD2. The junction had 4 bases not matched to a gene; V was cut back by 6 bases and J by 6 bases. Germline V lookup: CDR1 ENHRY, CDR2 SYGVKD. This CDR3 region has 14 residues. CDR3 protein: CAIRGTSVSGELFF. CDR3 coding DNA: TGTGCCATCAGGGGGACTAGCGTGTCCGGGGAGCTGTTTTTT.

V gene TRBV2 combines with J gene TRBJ2-6; 7 bases align to TRBD1. J was trimmed by 0 bases and V by 7 bases; bases with no gene match: 9. The CDR3 extends over 17 amino acids. Germline values: CDR1 SNHLY, CDR2 FYNNEI. The CDR3 nucleotides are TGTGCCAGCACCCGACAGGGTTTTAACTCTGGGGCCAACGTCCTGACTTTC. It encodes CASTRQGFNSGANVLTF.

The chain carries TRBV5-5 and TRBJ2-1; D is perhaps TRBD2 (5 bases). Trimming stripped 4 bases from V and 1 base from J, with 12 bases between. This CDR3 has 15 residues. Looked up from germline, CDR1 is SGHKS and CDR2 is YYEKEE (reference sequence). The CDR3 spells CASSTLGTSYNEQFF. The CDR3 coding sequence is TGTGCCAGCAGCACACTAGGTACTTCCTACAATGAGCAGTTCTTC.

V and J are TRBV6-6 and TRBJ1-1; D possibly corresponds to TRBD1 (6 bases). The CDR3 runs 11 residues. Germline lookup yields CDR1 MNHNY and CDR2 SVGAGI (reference sequence). V lost 4 bases and J 8 bases, leaving 8 bases between the germline ends. Written as DNA, the CDR3 is TGTGCCAGCAGTTCAGGGGAGGAAGCTTTCTTT. Its translation is CASSSGEEAFF.

This chain links TRBV10-3 with TRBJ1-3; D gene uncertain. CDR1 and CDR2 from the germline V gene are ENHRY and SYGVKD. The CDR3 extends over 12 amino acids. V lost 8 bases to trimming and J lost 1 base, with 6 bases between them. The CDR3 is CAIGESGNTIYF. DNA for the CDR3: TGTGCCATCGGGGAGTCTGGAAACACCATATATTTT.

This clone has only one observation. The genes are TRBV5-4 and TRBJ1-1; 9 bases match TRBD1. CDR3 size: 15 residues. Per the germline V gene, CDR1 is SGHNT and CDR2 is YYREEE (reference sequence). The V segment lost 4 bases and the J segment 0 bases; nucleotides outside the gene matches: 4. The CDR3 is CASSPDRGMNTEAFF. Here the CDR3 DNA reads TGTGCCAGCAGCCCGGACAGGGGCATGAACACTGAAGCTTTCTTT.

This clone appeared a single time. This rearrangement joins TRBV2 to TRBJ1-5; 7 nucleotides line up with TRBD1. CDR3 length: 15 amino acids. J was trimmed by 2 bases and V by 1 base; bases with no gene match: 2. Germline V CDR1 and CDR2: SNHLY, FYNNEI. Written as DNA, the CDR3 is TGTGCCAGCAGTGAAGACAGGGGCGGCAATCAGCCCCAGCATTTT. As protein: CASSEDRGGNQPQHF.

This chain links TRBV5-1 with TRBJ2-3; weak D call: TRBD2 (6 bases). V gave up 6 bases and J gave up 5 bases, with 13 bases separating them. This CDR3 comprises 13 residues. Germline V gene data show CDR1 as SGHRS and CDR2 as YFSETQ. This chain's CDR3 is CASTTSRGDTQYF. In nucleotides, the CDR3 is TGCGCCAGCACTACTAGCAGAGGAGATACGCAGTATTTT.

The chain recombines TRBV27 with TRBJ2-3, with D maybe TRBD1 (6 bases). V dropped 0 bases and J dropped 6 bases, with 16 bases sitting between them. The germline CDR1 and CDR2 sequences are MNHEY and SMNVEV (reference sequence). This CDR3 contains 16 residues. CDR3 nucleotide sequence: TGTGCCAGCAGTTTATCTTTACACAGGGTTGGGGATACGCAGTATTTT. Its protein is CASSLSLHRVGDTQYF.

V usage is TRBV21-1 and J usage is TRBJ1-5. TRBV21-1 is labeled a pseudogene. This CDR3 spans 15 amino acids. In DNA, the CDR3 is TGTGCCAGCAGCAAACGGGGGGGGCCTTCGGGGCCCCAGCATTTT. Protein: CASSKRGGPSGPQHF.

The rearrangement joins TRBV5-4 to TRBJ2-5, with D possibly matching TRBD2 (5 bases). Trimming removed 4 bases at V and 5 bases at J, with 24 bases between. Germline CDR1 SGHNT, CDR2 YYREEE (reference sequence). This CDR3 spans 17 amino acids. The DNA for the CDR3 is TGTGCCAGCAGCCCCGGGGTAGTAACGAGGAAGGCGGAGACCCAGTACTTC. This gives the protein CASSPGVVTRKAETQYF.

The chain combines TRBV19 with TRBJ1-2, with TRBD1 as a possible D gene (6 bases). The ends were cut back, 0 bases at V and 4 bases at J, with 6 bases in the middle. This CDR3 is 13 amino acids long. Germline V gene sequence: CDR1 LNHDA, CDR2 SQIVND (reference sequence). CDR3 sequence: CASSIDRGYGYTF. In DNA form, the CDR3 reads TGTGCCAGTAGTATAGACAGGGGCTATGGCTACACCTTC.

The V call is TRBV2, the J call TRBJ1-2; 8 bases align to TRBD1. There are 14 residues in the CDR3. V gave up 2 bases and J gave up 6 bases; unmatched junction bases: 5. Germline loops: CDR1 SNHLY, CDR2 FYNNEI. In nucleotides, the CDR3 is TGTGCCAGCAGTGAATTCGGGACAGGAGATGGCTACACCTTC. Translated, it gives CASSEFGTGDGYTF. Based on the CDR3 plus reference TRBV2 and TRBJ1-2, the full variable domain is EPEVTQTPSHQVTQMGQEVILRCVPISNHLYFYWYRQILGQKVEFLVSFYNNEISEKSEIFDDQFSVERPDGSNFTLKIRSTKLEDSAMYFCASSEFGTGDGYTFGSGTRLTVV.

This chain joins TRBV2 and TRBJ1-1; D not resolved. CDR1 is SNHLY, CDR2 FYNNEI, per germline. Trimming took 8 bases from V and 6 from J, leaving 10 bases between them. The CDR3 is 11 amino acids. The CDR3 DNA reads TGTGCCAGCTCGAGGGTTCCTGAAGCTTTCTTT. Translated: CASSRVPEAFF.

V usage is TRBV18 and J usage is TRBJ2-7; D call uncertain. This CDR3 comprises 12 residues. Germline lookup yields CDR1 KGHSH and CDR2 LQKENI. Trimming cost V 5 bases and J 8 bases, with 13 bases left between them. The CDR3 is CASSTDHFKQYF. The DNA for the CDR3 is TGTGCCAGCTCAACCGACCATTTCAAGCAGTACTTC.

CDR3 nucleotides: TGTGCCAGTAGTACTCGCACCGGGGACGGTGAAAAACTGTTTTTT. It translates to CASSTRTGDGEKLFF. The chain uses TRBV19 and TRBJ1-4, with a tentative D call TRBD1 (5 bases). Trimming pared 4 bases from V and 7 bases from J, leaving 16 bases between. Germline V CDR1 and CDR2: LNHDA, SQIVND (reference sequence). The CDR3 has 15 residues.

As to this clone: The sample has other DNA sequences that encode this CDR3 too. This sequence joins TRBV24-1 and TRBJ2-5, with D possibly called TRBD1 or TRBD2 (5 bases each). The V and J ends lost 4 bases and 5 bases respectively, with 13 bases between them. The germline V gene has CDR1 KGHDR and CDR2 SFDVKD. CDR3 length: 14 residues. CDR3 sequence (DNA): TGTGCCACCAGTGACCTCGGGACCCGGGAGACCCAGTACTTC. It encodes CATSDLGTRETQYF.

This clone was detected once. This sequence joins TRBV10-1 and TRBJ2-1, with a weak D call TRBD2 (6 bases). CDR1 and CDR2 (germline): WNHNN, SYGVQD (reference sequence). The CDR3 sequence is 17 residues long. V shed 3 bases and J shed 0 bases, with 15 bases lying between them. CDR3 protein: CASSDLTEGSSYNEQFF. The DNA for the CDR3 is TGCGCCAGCAGTGACCTTACGGAGGGTAGCTCCTACAATGAGCAGTTCTTC.

The V gene is TRBV9, the J gene TRBJ1-6, with D uncertain. V lost 4 bases and J 7 bases, leaving 9 bases between the germline ends. Germline CDR1 reads SGDLS; CDR2 reads YYNGEE. This CDR3 is 13 amino acids long. The CDR3 nucleotides read TGTGCCAGCAGCCCATCACAGAATTCACCCCTCCACTTT. Its protein is CASSPSQNSPLHF.

The chain joins TRBV5-1 to TRBJ2-2, with D unresolved. CDR1 and CDR2 from the germline V gene are SGHRS and YFSETQ. The CDR3 has 15 residues. Trimming stripped 0 bases from V and 8 bases from J, with 14 bases between. As DNA, the CDR3 is TGCGCCAGCAGCTTGGCAAGTGCAAAAGGTGGGGAGCTGTTTTTT. Translation: CASSLASAKGGELFF. The full variable domain, its missing parts supplied by reference TRBV5-1 and TRBJ2-2, is KAGVTQTPRYLIKTRGQQVTLSCSPISGHRSVSWYQQTPGQGLQFLFEYFSETQRNKGNFPGRFSGRQFSNSRSEMNVSTLELGDSALYLCASSLASAKGGELFFGEGSRLTVL.

V and J are TRBV19 and TRBJ1-5, with a tentative D call TRBD1 (5 bases). The germline gives CDR1 LNHDA, CDR2 SQIVND (reference sequence). Trimming removed 7 bases from V and 8 bases from J, with 21 bases in between. The CDR3 length is 15 residues. The CDR3 DNA sequence: TGTGCCAGTACCACCCGGGACCCGCCACGAGAGCCCCAGCATTTT. Translation: CASTTRDPPREPQHF.